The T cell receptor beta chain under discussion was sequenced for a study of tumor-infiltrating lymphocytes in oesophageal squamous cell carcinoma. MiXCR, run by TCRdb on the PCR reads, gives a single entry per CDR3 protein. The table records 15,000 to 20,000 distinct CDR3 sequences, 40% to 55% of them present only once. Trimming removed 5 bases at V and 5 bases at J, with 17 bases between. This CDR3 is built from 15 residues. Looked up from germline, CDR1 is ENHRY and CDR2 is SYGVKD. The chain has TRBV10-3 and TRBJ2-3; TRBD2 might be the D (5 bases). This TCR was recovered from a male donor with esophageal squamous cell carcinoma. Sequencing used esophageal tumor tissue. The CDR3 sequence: CAISRTGEREDTQYF. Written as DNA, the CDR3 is TGTGCCATCAGTAGGACCGGGGAACGGGAAGATACGCAGTATTTT.